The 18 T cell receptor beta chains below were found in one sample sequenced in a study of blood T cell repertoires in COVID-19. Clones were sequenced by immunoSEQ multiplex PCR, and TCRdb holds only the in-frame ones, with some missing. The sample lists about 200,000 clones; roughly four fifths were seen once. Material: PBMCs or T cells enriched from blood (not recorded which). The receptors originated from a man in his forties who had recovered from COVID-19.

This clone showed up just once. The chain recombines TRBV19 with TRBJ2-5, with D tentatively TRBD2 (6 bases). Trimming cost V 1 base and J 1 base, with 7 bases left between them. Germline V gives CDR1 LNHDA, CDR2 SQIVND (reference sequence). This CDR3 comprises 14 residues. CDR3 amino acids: CASSIGGGQETQYF. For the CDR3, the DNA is TGTGCCAGTAGTATAGGGGGAGGCCAAGAGACCCAGTACTTC. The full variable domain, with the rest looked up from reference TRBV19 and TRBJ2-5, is DGGITQSPKYLFRKEGQNVTLSCEQNLNHDAMYWYRQDPGQGLRLIYYSQIVNDFQKGDIAEGYSVSREKKESFPLTVTSAQKNPTAFYLCASSIGGGQETQYFGPGTRLLVL.

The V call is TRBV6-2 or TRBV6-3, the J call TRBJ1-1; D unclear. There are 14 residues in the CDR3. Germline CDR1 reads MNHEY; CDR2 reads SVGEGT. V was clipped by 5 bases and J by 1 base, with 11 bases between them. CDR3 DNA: TGTGCCAGCAGTCTTCCCCTCGGGAACACTGAAGCTTTCTTT. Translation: CASSLPLGNTEAFF.

CDR3: CASIQATNEQFF. The CDR3 coding sequence is TGTGCCAGCATCCAGGCAACTAATGAGCAGTTCTTC. V gene TRBV2 combines with J gene TRBJ2-1, with no clear D. The germline V gene encodes CDR1 SNHLY and CDR2 FYNNEI. Trimming took off 7 bases at V and 7 bases at J, with 11 bases between the two ends. The CDR3 has 12 residues.

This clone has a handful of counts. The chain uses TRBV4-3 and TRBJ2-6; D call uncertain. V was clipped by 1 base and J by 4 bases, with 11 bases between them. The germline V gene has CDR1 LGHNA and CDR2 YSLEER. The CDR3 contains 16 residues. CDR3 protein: CASSQASVAGANVLTF. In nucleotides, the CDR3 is TGCGCCAGCAGCCAAGCTTCGGTCGCCGGGGCCAACGTCCTGACTTTC.

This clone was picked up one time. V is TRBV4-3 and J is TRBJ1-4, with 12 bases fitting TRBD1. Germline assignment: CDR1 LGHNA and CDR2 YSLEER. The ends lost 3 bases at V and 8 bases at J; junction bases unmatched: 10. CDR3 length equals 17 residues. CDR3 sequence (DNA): TGCGCCAGCAGCCAGTATGGGACAGGGGGCAGGGGGGAAAAACTGTTTTTT. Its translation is CASSQYGTGGRGEKLFF.

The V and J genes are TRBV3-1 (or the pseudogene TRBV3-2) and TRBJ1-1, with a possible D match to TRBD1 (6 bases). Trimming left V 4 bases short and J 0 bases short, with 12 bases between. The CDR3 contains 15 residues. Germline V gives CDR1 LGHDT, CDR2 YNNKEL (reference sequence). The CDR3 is CASSLTGTLNTEAFF. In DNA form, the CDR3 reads TGTGCCAGCAGCCTGACCGGGACACTGAACACTGAAGCTTTCTTT.

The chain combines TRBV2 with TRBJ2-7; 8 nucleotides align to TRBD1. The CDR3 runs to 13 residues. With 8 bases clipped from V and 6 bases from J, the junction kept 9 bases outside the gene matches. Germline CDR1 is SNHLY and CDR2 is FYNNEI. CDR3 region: CASEPDRDLEQYF. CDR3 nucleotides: TGTGCCAGCGAACCGGACAGGGACCTCGAGCAGTACTTC. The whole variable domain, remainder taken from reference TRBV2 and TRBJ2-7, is EPEVTQTPSHQVTQMGQEVILRCVPISNHLYFYWYRQILGQKVEFLVSFYNNEISEKSEIFDDQFSVERPDGSNFTLKIRSTKLEDSAMYFCASEPDRDLEQYFGPGTRLTVT.

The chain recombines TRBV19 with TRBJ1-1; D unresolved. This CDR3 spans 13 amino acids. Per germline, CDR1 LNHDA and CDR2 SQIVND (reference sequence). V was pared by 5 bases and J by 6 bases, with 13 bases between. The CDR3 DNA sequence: TGTGCCAGTAGTGAGAGGGTAAGGTCTGAAGCTTTCTTT. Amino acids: CASSERVRSEAFF.

The CDR3 loop reads CASSSATEGLYGYTF. CDR3 bases: TGTGCCAGCAGCTCCGCGACTGAGGGACTCTATGGCTACACCTTC. The V gene is TRBV11-2, the J gene TRBJ1-2; a possible D gene is TRBD1 (5 bases). Trimming removed 4 bases at V and 4 bases at J, with 16 bases between. Germline V gives CDR1 SGHAT, CDR2 FQNNGV. The CDR3 sequence is 15 residues long. The whole variable domain, filled in from reference TRBV11-2 and TRBJ1-2, reads EAGVAQSPRYKIIEKRQSVAFWCNPISGHATLYWYQQILGQGPKLLIQFQNNGVVDDSQLPKDRFSAERLKGVDSTLKIQPAKLEDSAVYLCASSSATEGLYGYTFGSGTRLTVV.

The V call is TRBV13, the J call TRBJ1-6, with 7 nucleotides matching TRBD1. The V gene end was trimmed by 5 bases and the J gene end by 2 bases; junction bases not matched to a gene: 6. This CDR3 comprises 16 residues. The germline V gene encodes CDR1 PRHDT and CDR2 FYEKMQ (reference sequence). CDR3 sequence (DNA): TGTGCCAGCAGCGCTTCGGGACAGACCTATAATTCACCCCTCCACTTT. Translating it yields CASSASGQTYNSPLHF.

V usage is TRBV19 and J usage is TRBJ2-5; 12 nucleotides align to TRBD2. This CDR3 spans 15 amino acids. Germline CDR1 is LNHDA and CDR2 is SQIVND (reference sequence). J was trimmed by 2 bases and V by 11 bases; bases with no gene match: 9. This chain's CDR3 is CAANLAGGHQETQYF. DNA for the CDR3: TGTGCCGCAAACCTAGCGGGGGGGCATCAAGAGACCCAGTACTTC.

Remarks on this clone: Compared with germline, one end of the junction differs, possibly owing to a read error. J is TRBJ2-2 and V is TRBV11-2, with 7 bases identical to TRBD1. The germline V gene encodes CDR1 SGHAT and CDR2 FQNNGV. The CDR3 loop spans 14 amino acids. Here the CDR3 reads CASSLGQNAGELFF. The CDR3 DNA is TGTGCCAGCAGCTTGGGACAGAACGCCGGGGAGCTGTTTTTT.

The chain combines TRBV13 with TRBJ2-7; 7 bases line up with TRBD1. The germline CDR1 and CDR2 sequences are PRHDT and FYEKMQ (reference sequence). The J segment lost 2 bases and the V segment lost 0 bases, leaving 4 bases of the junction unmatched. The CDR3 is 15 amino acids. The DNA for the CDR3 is TGTGCCAGCAGCTTAGGAGACAGGGCCCCCTACGAGCAGTACTTC. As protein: CASSLGDRAPYEQYF.

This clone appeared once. This chain's CDR3 is CASYSGGAVEQFF. The CDR3 nucleotides read TGTGCCAGTTATAGCGGGGGGGCCGTTGAGCAGTTCTTC. This sequence joins TRBV11-2 and TRBJ2-1; TRBD2 aligns across 11 bases. With V trimmed by 9 bases and J by 9 bases, 7 bases remained unmatched. The CDR3 runs to 13 residues. Germline lookup yields CDR1 SGHAT and CDR2 FQNNGV. The entire variable domain, with the rest obtained from reference TRBV11-2 and TRBJ2-1, is as follows: EAGVAQSPRYKIIEKRQSVAFWCNPISGHATLYWYQQILGQGPKLLIQFQNNGVVDDSQLPKDRFSAERLKGVDSTLKIQPAKLEDSAVYLCASYSGGAVEQFFGPGTRLTVL.

CDR3 region: CASSLAGTSGGQAYEQYF. As DNA, the CDR3 is TGCGCCAGCAGCTTGGCCGGAACTAGCGGGGGACAAGCCTACGAGCAGTACTTC. The chain is built from TRBV5-1 and TRBJ2-7, with TRBD2 matching over 11 bases. In germline, CDR1 is SGHRS, CDR2 YFSETQ. V was clipped by 0 bases and J by 2 bases; unmatched bases: 10. This CDR3 region has 18 residues.

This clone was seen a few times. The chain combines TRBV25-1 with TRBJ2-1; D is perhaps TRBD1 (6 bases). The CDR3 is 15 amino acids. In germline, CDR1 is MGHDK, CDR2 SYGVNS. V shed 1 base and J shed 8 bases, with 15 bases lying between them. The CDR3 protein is CASSEWESEGDEQFF. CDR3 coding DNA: TGTGCCAGCAGTGAATGGGAATCCGAGGGGGATGAGCAGTTCTTC.

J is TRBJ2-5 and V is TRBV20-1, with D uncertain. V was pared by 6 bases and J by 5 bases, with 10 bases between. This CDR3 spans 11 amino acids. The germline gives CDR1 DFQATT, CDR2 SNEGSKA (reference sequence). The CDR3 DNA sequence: TGCAGTGCCCTGCGGCTGGAGACCCAGTACTTC. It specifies CSALRLETQYF.

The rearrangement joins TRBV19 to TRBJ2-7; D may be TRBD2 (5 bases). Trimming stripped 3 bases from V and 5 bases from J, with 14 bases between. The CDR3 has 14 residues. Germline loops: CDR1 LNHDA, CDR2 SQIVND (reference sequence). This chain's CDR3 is CASSIILGVHEQYF. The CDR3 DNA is TGTGCCAGTAGTATTATCCTCGGGGTCCACGAGCAGTACTTC.